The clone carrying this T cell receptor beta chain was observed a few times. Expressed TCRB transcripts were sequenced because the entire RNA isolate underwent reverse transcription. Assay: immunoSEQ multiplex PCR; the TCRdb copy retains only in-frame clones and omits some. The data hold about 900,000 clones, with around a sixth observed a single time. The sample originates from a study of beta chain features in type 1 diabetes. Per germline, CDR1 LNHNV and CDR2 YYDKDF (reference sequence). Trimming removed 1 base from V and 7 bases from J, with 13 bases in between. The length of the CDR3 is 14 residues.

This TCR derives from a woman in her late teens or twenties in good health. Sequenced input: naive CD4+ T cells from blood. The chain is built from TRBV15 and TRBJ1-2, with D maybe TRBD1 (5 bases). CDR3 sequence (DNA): TGTGCCACCAGCAGAGTTAGCCAGGGCGGTGGCTACACCTTC. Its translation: CATSRVSQGGGYTF.